What follows are 18 T cell receptor beta chains derived from one specimen sequenced in a study of tumor and adjacent non-tumor tissue in lung cancer. TCRbeta libraries were built with three rounds of nested PCR, modified from ARM-PCR. TCRdb re-analysed the multiplex PCR reads in MiXCR, keeping a single row per CDR3 protein. The sample yields 110,000 or so distinct CDR3 sequences, approximately 71% seen once. RNA was extracted from bulk tissue without any cell sorting. Input material: lung tumor tissue. All receptors derive from a woman in her sixties or seventies with non-small cell lung cancer.

This clonotype was seen once. CDR3 sequence (DNA): TGTGCCAGCAGCCCAGCCGGGCTGGGAGGACATACGCAGTATTTT. Translation: CASSPAGLGGHTQYF. The chain recombines TRBV11-3 with TRBJ2-3, with a possible D match to TRBD2 (6 bases). This CDR3 comprises 15 residues. Germline assignment: CDR1 SGHNT and CDR2 YENEEA. The V gene lost 5 bases and the J gene lost 7 bases, with 19 bases spanning the gap.

Points on this clonotype: A much larger clone is a single base away; this may be a read error. This rearrangement joins TRBV4-3 to TRBJ1-5; the D is unclear. The V end was cut by 0 bases, the J end by 8 bases, with 14 bases between. This CDR3 contains 15 residues. CDR1 is LGHNA, CDR2 YSLEER, per germline. CDR3 amino acids: CASSQDRWANEPQHF. The CDR3 coding sequence is TGCGCCAGCAGCCAAGATAGGTGGGCAAATGAGCCCCAGCATTTT.

This clonotype was counted a single time. A read error may account for a junction end that differs from germline. The gene calls are TRBV11-2 and TRBJ1-1; D possibly corresponds to TRBD1 (6 bases). CDR1 and CDR2 (germline): SGHAT, FQNNGV. This CDR3 contains 14 residues. Here the CDR3 DNA reads TGTGCCAGCAGCTTATTTCAGGGGAACACTGAAGATTTCTTT. It encodes CASSLFQGNTEDFF.

This clonotype has ten or more counts. The chain links TRBV2 to TRBJ2-4; no firm D call. Germline V gene lookup returns CDR1 SNHLY and CDR2 FYNNEI. Trimming took off 3 bases at V and 0 bases at J, with 6 bases between the two ends. The CDR3 runs 14 residues. CDR3 nucleotides: TGTGCCAGCAGTGACCGGTTAGCCAAAAACATTCAGTACTTC. This translates into CASSDRLAKNIQYF.

With respect to this clonotype: The junction does not match germline at one end; this may be a read error. This sequence joins TRBV11-3 and TRBJ1-5; D gene ambiguous. Germline CDR1 reads SGHNT; CDR2 reads YENEEA. The CDR3 sequence is 13 residues long. CDR3 sequence (DNA): TGTGTCAGCAGCAGATGCAGAGATCAGCCCCAGCATTTT. Translating gives CVSSRCRDQPQHF.

In this sample, this clonotype turned up many times. V usage is TRBV24-1 and J usage is TRBJ2-1, with D perhaps matching TRBD1 (5 bases). The CDR3 runs 15 residues. Trimming pared 0 bases from V and 6 bases from J, leaving 11 bases between. Germline CDR1 and CDR2: KGHDR and SFDVKD. The CDR3 is CATSDLTGGPNEQFF. For the CDR3, the DNA is TGTGCCACCAGTGATTTGACAGGTGGGCCCAATGAGCAGTTCTTC.

On this clonotype: A junction boundary mismatches the germline segment, possibly from a read error. The chain has TRBV5-5 and TRBJ2-3; no definite D call. CDR3 size: 19 residues. Per the germline V gene, CDR1 is SGHKS and CDR2 is YYEKEE (reference sequence). CDR3 in DNA: TGTGCCAGCAGCATGGCACCTATCACCCCCTACTCTTACACAGAAACGCAGTATTTT. Its translation: CASSMAPITPYSYTETQYF.

This clonotype was picked up one time. This could be a read error, since a much larger clone is one nucleotide away. The chain employs TRBV6-2 or TRBV6-3 and TRBJ1-5; no firm D call. CDR3 size: 14 residues. Germline V CDR1 and CDR2: MNHEY, SVGEGT. Trimming cost V 7 bases and J 11 bases, with 21 bases left between them. As DNA, the CDR3 is TGTGCCAGCAATACATGGATGGGCCTCCAGTCCCAGCATTTT. This translates into CASNTWMGLQSQHF.

The V call is TRBV19, the J call TRBJ1-2; TRBD1 matches 10 bases. This CDR3 contains 13 residues. With V trimmed by 5 bases and J by 8 bases, 5 bases remained unmatched. The V gene's germline CDR1 is LNHDA and CDR2 SQIVND (reference sequence). The CDR3 here is CASSLRDRGGYTF. DNA of the CDR3: TGTGCCAGTAGTCTCCGGGACAGGGGAGGCTACACCTTC.

As concerns this clonotype: The junction shows a germline mismatch at one end, possibly a read error. V is TRBV7-8 and J is TRBJ2-1; D call uncertain. The CDR3 extends over 15 amino acids. The V gene's germline CDR1 is SGHVS and CDR2 FQNEAQ. The CDR3 coding sequence is TGTACCAGCAGCGAAGGCCAGAGCTCCTACAACCAGCAGTTCTTC. It codes for CTSSEGQSSYNQQFF.

In the case of this clonotype: The junction does not match germline at one end; this may be a read error. The V call is TRBV6-2 or TRBV6-3, the J call TRBJ2-6, with 7 bases lining up with TRBD1. The CDR3 runs 16 residues. The germline gives CDR1 MNHEY, CDR2 SVGEGT. The CDR3 region has the DNA TGTGCCAGTAGTTACCCAACAGGGGCTGAGGCCAACGTCCTGACTTTC. This translates into CASSYPTGAEANVLTF.

Notes on this clonotype: One junction end does not reproduce the germline sequence, and a read error may be involved. The rearrangement uses TRBV11-2 and TRBJ2-4; 9 bases are shared with TRBD2. Germline values: CDR1 SGHAT, CDR2 FQNNGV. The CDR3 contains 17 residues. CDR3 in DNA: TGTGCCAGTAGCTTAGATTCTAGCGGGATAGCCAAAGACATTCAGTACTTC. Encoded protein: CASSLDSSGIAKDIQYF.

In this sample, this clonotype turned up many times. This chain links TRBV6-1 with TRBJ2-7; D uncertain. The length of the CDR3 is 15 residues. Germline CDR1 is MNHNS and CDR2 is SASEGT. Trimming removed 1 base at V and 3 bases at J, with 13 bases between. CDR3 sequence: CASSEEVVGNYEQYF. The CDR3 coding sequence is TGTGCCAGCAGTGAAGAGGTGGTTGGCAACTACGAGCAGTACTTC.

For this clonotype: This may come from a read error, since a much larger clone is one base off. The conserved closing phenylalanine or tryptophan is absent in this CDR3, likely reflecting a read error. This sequence joins TRBV6-1 and TRBJ2-1; D call uncertain. CDR3 length: 13 amino acids. V was pared by 6 bases and J by 4 bases, with 10 bases between. Germline V gives CDR1 MNHNS, CDR2 SASEGT. The CDR3 DNA reads TGTGCCAGCAGCCTGACACAATACAATGAGCAGTTCTTA. It is translated as CASSLTQYNEQFL.

Comment on this clonotype: Since a much larger clone is just one base distant, this may be a read error. As DNA, the CDR3 is TGCAGTGCTCGGAACATCCTAGCAGGGGGAACTGAAGCTTTCTTT. It is translated as CSARNILAGGTEAFF. The chain has TRBV20-1 and TRBJ1-1; TRBD1 matches 7 bases. The CDR3 runs 15 residues. V gave up 5 bases and J gave up 5 bases; unmatched junction bases: 14. Germline values: CDR1 DFQATT, CDR2 SNEGSKA (reference sequence).

Notes on this clonotype: Relative to the germline gene, one junction end is altered; a read error may explain this. V usage is TRBV11-2 and J usage is TRBJ2-1; D is ambiguous. This CDR3 is built from 14 residues. In germline, CDR1 is SGHAT, CDR2 FQNNGV. The DNA for the CDR3 is TGTGCCAGCAGCTTTAGCTGTTCCTACAATGATCAGTTCTTC. Protein product: CASSFSCSYNDQFF.

This clonotype was found many times. The V gene is TRBV24-1, the J gene TRBJ2-3, with a weak D call TRBD2 (6 bases). Trimming removed 4 bases at V and 1 base at J, with 14 bases between. The germline V gene encodes CDR1 KGHDR and CDR2 SFDVKD. This CDR3 contains 16 residues. CDR3: CATSEKSGVGTDTQYF. As DNA, the CDR3 is TGTGCCACCAGTGAGAAGTCGGGAGTCGGCACAGATACGCAGTATTTT.

Comment on this clonotype: An end of the junction does not agree with germline; a read error may underlie this. V and J are TRBV4-3 and TRBJ1-3, with D unresolved. Germline V gene sequence: CDR1 LGHNA, CDR2 YSLEER. The CDR3 consists of 16 residues. DNA of the CDR3: TGCGCCAGCAGCCAAGAGTACCGAATCTCTGGAAGCACCATATATTTT. Translating it yields CASSQEYRISGSTIYF.